The sequence of this T cell receptor beta chain was determined in a study of shared clonotypes between healthy human individuals. Original processing notes: Filtering of immunoSEQ junctional sequences could not match full-length read filtering. TCRdb's table, derived via immunoSEQ multiplex PCR, lists solely in-frame clones and lacks some. The V and J calls and clone size are taken from that table; D and trimming were inferred from the DNA. The sample shows about 710,000 clones, over 55% of them seen only once. Study-wide results and limits: It was anticipated that sequencing depth would influence how many clonotypes donors shared.

In regard to this clone: The antigen remains unidentified.

The investigators split CD4+ cells into a CD45RA+ naive subset and a CD45RA-negative memory subset. V dropped 5 bases and J dropped 2; count of bases not matched to a gene: 11. The CDR3 spans 17 residues. The germline V gene has CDR1 SGHNT and CDR2 YENEEA. The receptor was derived from a woman in her 30s in good health. Source material: memory CD4+ T cells sorted from blood. Subset described: CD45RA-negative fraction. This chain links TRBV11-3 with TRBJ2-1; 8 nucleotides align to TRBD1. The CDR3 DNA sequence: TGTGCCAGCAGCGCAGGGGGCGGAGAGTTAGCCTACAATGAGCAGTTCTTC. It translates to CASSAGGGELAYNEQFF.